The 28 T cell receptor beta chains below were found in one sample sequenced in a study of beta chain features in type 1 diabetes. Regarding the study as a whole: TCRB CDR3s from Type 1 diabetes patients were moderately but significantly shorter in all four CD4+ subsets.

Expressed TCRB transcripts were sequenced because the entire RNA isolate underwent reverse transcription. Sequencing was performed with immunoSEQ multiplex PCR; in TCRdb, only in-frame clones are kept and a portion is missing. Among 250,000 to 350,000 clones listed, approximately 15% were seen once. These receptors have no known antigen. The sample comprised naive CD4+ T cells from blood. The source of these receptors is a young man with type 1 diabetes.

The CDR3 here is CASSFSFGQGARDEQFF. The DNA for the CDR3 is TGTGCCAGCAGCTTCTCCTTTGGACAGGGGGCGCGGGATGAGCAGTTCTTC. The chain carries TRBV11-2 and TRBJ2-1; 11 nucleotides match TRBD1. Germline trimming cut 3 bases from V and 8 bases from J; bases unmatched to any gene: 12. The CDR3 length is 17 residues. Per germline, CDR1 SGHAT and CDR2 FQNNGV.

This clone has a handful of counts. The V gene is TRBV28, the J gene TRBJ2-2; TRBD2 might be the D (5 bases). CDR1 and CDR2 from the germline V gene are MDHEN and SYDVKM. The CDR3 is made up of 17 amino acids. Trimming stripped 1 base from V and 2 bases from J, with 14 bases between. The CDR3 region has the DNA TGTGCCAGCAGTTTATTGTGGGGAGACCAAAACACCGGGGAGCTGTTTTTT. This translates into CASSLLWGDQNTGELFF.

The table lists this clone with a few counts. The CDR3 loop reads CASSNGTSGNPNNEQFF. CDR3 bases: TGTGCCAGCAGCAACGGGACTAGCGGCAATCCCAACAATGAGCAGTTCTTC. J is TRBJ2-1 and V is TRBV21-1; the table's D call TRBD2 went unverified against the DNA. TRBV21-1 is flagged as a pseudogene. This CDR3 has 17 amino acids.

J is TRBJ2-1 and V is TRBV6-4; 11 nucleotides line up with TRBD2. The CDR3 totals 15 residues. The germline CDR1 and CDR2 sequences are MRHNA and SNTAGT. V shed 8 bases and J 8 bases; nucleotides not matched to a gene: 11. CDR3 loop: CASRRLAGGPDEQFF. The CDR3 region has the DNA TGTGCCAGCCGTCGTTTAGCGGGAGGGCCCGATGAGCAGTTCTTC.

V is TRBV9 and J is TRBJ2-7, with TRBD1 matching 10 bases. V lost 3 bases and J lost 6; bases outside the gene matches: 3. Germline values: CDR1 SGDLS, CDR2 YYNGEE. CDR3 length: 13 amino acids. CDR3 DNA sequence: TGTGCCAGCAGCGGACAGGGGGCAGGCGAGCAGTACTTC. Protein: CASSGQGAGEQYF.

CDR3 in DNA: TGTGCCAGTAGGCGAGGGCCGAGCTCCTACGAGCAGTACTTC. Its translation is CASRRGPSSYEQYF. The chain is built from TRBV19 and TRBJ2-7; tentative D call: TRBD2 (5 bases). Germline V gene lookup returns CDR1 LNHDA and CDR2 SQIVND (reference sequence). The CDR3 runs 14 residues. V was shortened by 6 bases and J by 0 bases, with 12 bases between the two germline ends.

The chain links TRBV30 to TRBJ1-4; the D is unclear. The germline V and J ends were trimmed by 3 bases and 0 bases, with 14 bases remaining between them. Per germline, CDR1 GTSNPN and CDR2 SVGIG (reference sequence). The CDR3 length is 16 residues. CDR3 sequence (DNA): TGTGCCTGGAGCGCTATCGACTTCCCAACTAATGAAAAACTGTTTTTT. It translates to CAWSAIDFPTNEKLFF.

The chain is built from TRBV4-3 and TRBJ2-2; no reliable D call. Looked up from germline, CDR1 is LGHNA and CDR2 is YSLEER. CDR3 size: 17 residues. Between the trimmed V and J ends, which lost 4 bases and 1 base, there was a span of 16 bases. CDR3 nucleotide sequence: TGCGCCAGCAGCCCTTATAGCCAGCTGGTGAACACCGGGGAGCTGTTTTTT. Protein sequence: CASSPYSQLVNTGELFF.

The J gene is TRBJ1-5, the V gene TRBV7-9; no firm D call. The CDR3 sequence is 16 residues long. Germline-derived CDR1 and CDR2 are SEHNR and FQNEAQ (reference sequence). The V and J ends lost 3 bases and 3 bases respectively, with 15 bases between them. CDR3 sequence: CASSLVRGPSNQPQHF. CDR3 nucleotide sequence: TGTGCCAGCAGCTTGGTCAGAGGGCCTTCCAATCAGCCCCAGCATTTT.

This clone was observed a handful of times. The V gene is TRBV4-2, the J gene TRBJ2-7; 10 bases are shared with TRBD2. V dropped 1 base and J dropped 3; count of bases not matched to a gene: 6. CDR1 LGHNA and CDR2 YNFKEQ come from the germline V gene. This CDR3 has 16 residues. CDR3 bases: TGTGCCAGCAGCCAAGGCCCTAGCGGGAGTATCTACGAGCAGTACTTC. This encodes CASSQGPSGSIYEQYF.

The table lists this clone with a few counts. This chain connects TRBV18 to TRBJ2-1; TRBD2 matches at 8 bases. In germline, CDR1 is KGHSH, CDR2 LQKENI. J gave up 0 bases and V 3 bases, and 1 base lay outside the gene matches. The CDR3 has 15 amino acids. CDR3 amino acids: CASSPGTSSYNEQFF. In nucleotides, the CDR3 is TGTGCCAGCTCACCGGGGACTAGCTCCTACAATGAGCAGTTCTTC.

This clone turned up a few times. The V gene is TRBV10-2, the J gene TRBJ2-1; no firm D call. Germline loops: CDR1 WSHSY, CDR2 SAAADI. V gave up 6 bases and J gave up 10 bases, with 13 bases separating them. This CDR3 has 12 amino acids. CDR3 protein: CASRSTAAEQFF. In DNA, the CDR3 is TGCGCCAGCAGGTCCACAGCAGCAGAGCAGTTCTTC.

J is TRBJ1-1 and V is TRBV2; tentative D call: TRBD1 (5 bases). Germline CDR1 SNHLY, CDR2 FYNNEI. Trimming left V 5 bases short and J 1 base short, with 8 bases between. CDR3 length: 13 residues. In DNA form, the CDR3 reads TGTGCCAGCAGTTTCGACAGGAACACTGAAGCTTTCTTT. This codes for CASSFDRNTEAFF.

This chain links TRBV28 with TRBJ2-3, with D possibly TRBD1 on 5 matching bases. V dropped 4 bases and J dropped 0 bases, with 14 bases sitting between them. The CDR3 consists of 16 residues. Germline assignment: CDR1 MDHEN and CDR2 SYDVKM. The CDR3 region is CASSSPRTPSTDTQYF. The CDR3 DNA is TGTGCCAGCAGTTCCCCGAGGACACCCAGCACAGATACGCAGTATTTT. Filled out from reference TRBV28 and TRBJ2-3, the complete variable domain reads DVKVTQSSRYLVKRTGEKVFLECVQDMDHENMFWYRQDPGLGLRLIYFSYDVKMKEKGDIPEGYSVSREKKERFSLILESASTNQTSMYLCASSSPRTPSTDTQYFGPGTRLTVL.

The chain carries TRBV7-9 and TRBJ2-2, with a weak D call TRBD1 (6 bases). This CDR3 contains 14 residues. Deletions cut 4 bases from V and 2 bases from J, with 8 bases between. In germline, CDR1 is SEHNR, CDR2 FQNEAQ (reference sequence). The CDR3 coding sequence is TGTGCCAGCAGCTCACAGGGAAACACCGGGGAGCTGTTTTTT. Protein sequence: CASSSQGNTGELFF.

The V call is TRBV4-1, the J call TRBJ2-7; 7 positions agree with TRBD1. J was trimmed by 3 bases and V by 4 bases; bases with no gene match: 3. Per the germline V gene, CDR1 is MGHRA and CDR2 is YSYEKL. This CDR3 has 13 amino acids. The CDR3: CASSLSGGYEQYF. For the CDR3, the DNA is TGCGCCAGCAGCCTATCAGGGGGCTACGAGCAGTACTTC.

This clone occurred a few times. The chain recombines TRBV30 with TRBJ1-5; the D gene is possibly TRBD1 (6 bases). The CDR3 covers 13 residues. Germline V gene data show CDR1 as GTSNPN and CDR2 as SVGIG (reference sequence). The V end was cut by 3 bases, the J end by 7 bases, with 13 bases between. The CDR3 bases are TGTGCCTGGAGCCACAAGGGGGACCAGCCCCAGCATTTT. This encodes CAWSHKGDQPQHF.

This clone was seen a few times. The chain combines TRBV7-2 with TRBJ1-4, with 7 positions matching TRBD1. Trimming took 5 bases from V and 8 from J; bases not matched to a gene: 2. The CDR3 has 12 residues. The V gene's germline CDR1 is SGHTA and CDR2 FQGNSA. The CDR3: CASSPQGEKLFF. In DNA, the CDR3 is TGTGCCAGCAGCCCACAGGGGGAAAAACTGTTTTTT. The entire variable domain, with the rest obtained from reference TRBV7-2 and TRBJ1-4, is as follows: GAGVSQSPSNKVTEKGKDVELRCDPISGHTALYWYRQSLGQGLEFLIYFQGNSAPDKSGLPSDRFSAERTGGSVSTLTIQRTQQEDSAVYLCASSPQGEKLFFGSGTQLSVL.

This CDR3 reads CASSQGSGYTF. CDR3 nucleotides: TGTGCCAGCAGCCAGGGGAGCGGCTACACCTTC. The chain joins TRBV5-6 to TRBJ1-2, with D possibly TRBD1 on 6 matching bases. Germline loops: CDR1 SGHDT, CDR2 YYEEEE. The V gene lost 4 bases and the J gene lost 8 bases, with 9 bases spanning the gap. The CDR3 totals 11 residues.

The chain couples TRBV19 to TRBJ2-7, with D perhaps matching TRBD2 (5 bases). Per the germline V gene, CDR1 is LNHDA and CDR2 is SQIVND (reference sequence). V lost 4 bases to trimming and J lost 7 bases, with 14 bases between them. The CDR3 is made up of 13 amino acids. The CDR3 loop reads CASSTLLTGEQYF. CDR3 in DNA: TGTGCCAGTAGTACACTCCTGACGGGGGAGCAGTACTTC.

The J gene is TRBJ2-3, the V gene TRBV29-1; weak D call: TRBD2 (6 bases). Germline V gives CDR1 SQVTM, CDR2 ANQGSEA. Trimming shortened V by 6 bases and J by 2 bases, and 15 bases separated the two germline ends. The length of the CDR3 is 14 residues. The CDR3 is CSVDSGRNTDTQYF. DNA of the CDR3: TGCAGCGTCGATAGCGGAAGAAACACAGATACGCAGTATTTT.

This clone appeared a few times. As DNA, the CDR3 is TGTGCCAGCAGCTTGGGGCTTCGGAGCAATCAGCCCCAGCATTTT. Amino acid sequence: CASSLGLRSNQPQHF. This chain uses TRBV7-2 with TRBJ1-5, with a weak D call TRBD1 (5 bases). The CDR3 length is 15 residues. Germline loops: CDR1 SGHTA, CDR2 FQGNSA. Trimming took off 3 bases at V and 1 base at J, with 10 bases between the two ends.

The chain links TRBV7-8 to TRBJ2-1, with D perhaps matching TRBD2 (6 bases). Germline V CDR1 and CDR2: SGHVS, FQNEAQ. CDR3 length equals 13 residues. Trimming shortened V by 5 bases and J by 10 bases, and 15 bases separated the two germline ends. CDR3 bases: TGTGCCAGCAGCCATGGACTGGCGGGGGAGCAGTTCTTC. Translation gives CASSHGLAGEQFF.

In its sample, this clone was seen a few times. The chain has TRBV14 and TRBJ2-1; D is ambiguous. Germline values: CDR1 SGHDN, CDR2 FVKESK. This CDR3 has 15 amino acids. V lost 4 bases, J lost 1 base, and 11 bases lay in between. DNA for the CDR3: TGTGCCAGCAGCCGTGCTCCAGTGTCCTACAATGAGCAGTTCTTC. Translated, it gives CASSRAPVSYNEQFF.

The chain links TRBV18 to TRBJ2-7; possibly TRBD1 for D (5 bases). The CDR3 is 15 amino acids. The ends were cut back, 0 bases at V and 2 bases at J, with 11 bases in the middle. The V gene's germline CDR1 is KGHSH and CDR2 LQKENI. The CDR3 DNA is TGTGCCAGCTCACCACCAGGCAGGGCCACCTACGAGCAGTACTTC. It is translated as CASSPPGRATYEQYF.

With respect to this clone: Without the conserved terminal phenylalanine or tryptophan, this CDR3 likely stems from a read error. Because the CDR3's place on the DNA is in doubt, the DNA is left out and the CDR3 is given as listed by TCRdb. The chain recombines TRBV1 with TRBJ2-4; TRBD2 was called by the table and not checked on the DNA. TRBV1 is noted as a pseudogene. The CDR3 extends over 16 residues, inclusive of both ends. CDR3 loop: CTSSQDKLSGRAFTSP.

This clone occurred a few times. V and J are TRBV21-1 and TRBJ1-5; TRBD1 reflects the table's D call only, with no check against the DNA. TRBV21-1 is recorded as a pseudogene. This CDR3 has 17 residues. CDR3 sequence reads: CASSKGQGAVGNQPQHF. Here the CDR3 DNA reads TGTGCCAGCAGCAAAGGTCAGGGGGCCGTTGGCAATCAGCCCCAGCATTTT.

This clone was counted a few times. The CDR3 spells CASSLGASGQETQYF. The CDR3 DNA follows: TGCGCCAGCAGCTTGGGGGCTAGCGGACAAGAGACCCAGTACTTC. The rearrangement links TRBV5-1 to TRBJ2-5, with 7 bases aligning to TRBD2. V lost 0 bases and J lost 2; bases outside the gene matches: 4. The CDR3 totals 15 residues. Germline lookup yields CDR1 SGHRS and CDR2 YFSETQ. The full variable domain, in which reference TRBV5-1 and TRBJ2-5 provide the parts outside the CDR3, is KAGVTQTPRYLIKTRGQQVTLSCSPISGHRSVSWYQQTPGQGLQFLFEYFSETQRNKGNFPGRFSGRQFSNSRSEMNVSTLELGDSALYLCASSLGASGQETQYFGPGTRLLVL.